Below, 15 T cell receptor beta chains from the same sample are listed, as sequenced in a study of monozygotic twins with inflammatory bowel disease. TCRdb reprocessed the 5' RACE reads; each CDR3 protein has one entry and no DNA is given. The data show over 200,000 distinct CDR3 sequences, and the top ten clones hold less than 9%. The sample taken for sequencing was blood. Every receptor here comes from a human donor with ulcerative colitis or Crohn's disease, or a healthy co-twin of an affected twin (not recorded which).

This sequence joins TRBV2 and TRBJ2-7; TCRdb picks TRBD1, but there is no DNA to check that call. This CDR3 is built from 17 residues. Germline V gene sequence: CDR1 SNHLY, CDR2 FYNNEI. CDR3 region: CASTAAPGTDSSYEQYF.

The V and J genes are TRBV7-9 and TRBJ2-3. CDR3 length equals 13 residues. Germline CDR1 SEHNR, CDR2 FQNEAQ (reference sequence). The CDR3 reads CASSPSLTDTQYF.

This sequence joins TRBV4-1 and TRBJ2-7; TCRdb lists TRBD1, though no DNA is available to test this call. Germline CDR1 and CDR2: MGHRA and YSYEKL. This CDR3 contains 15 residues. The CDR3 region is CASSQDGTEIYEQYF.

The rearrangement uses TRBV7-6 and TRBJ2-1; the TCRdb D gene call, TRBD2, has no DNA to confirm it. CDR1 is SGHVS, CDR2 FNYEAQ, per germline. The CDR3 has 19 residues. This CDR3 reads CASTRTSGRSTVSYNEQFF.

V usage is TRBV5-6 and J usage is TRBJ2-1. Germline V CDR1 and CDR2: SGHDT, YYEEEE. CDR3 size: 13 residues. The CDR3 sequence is CASSLALSNEQFF.

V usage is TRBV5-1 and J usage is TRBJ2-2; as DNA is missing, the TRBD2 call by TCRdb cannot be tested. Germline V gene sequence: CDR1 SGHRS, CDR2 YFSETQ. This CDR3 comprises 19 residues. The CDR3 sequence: CASSLPLLAGGPNTGELFF.

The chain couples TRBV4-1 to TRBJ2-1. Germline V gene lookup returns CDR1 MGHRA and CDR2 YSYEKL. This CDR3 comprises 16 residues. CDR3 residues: CASSQDLRTTNNEQFF.

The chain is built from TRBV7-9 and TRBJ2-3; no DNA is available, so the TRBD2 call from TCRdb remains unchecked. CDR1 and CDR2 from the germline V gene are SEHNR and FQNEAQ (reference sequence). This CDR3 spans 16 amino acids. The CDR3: CASSLHEGSQLNTQYF.

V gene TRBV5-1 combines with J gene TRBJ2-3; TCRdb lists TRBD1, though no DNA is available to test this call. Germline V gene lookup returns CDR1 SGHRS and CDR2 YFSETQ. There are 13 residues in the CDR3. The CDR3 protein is CASRSGTADTQYF.

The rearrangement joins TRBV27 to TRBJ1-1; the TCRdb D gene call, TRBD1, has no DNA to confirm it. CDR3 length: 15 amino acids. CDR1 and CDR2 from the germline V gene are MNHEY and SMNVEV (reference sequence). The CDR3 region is CASSPGTGWDTEAFF.

The CDR3 protein is CASRGLAGMTFF. The chain couples TRBV28 to TRBJ2-1; TCRdb names TRBD2, which stays unverified in the absence of DNA. The CDR3 runs to 12 residues. The germline V gene encodes CDR1 MDHEN and CDR2 SYDVKM.

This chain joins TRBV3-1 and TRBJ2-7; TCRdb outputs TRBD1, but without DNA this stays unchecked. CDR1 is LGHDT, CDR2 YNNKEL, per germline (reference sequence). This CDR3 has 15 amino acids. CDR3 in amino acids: CASSQGTGHFYEQYF.

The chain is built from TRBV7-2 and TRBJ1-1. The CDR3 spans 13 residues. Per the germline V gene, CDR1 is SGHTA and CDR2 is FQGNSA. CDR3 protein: CASSFQWNTEAFF.

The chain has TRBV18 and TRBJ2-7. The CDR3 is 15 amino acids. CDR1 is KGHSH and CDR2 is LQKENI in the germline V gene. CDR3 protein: CASSPPGQPSYEQYF.

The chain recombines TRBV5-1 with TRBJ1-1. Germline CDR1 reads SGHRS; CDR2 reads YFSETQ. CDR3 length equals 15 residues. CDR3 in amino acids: CASSLLVGSNTEAFF.